One and the same sample provided the 16 T cell receptor beta chains below, sequenced in a study of radiation and T cells in renal cell carcinoma. Time point noted: blood 2 weeks post-SBRT. The treatment denotes: 15 Gy SBRT to primary tumor, nephrectomy 4 weeks later. Some clones are missing from TCRdb's copy, which holds only in-frame ones; the method was immunoSEQ multiplex PCR. The data hold 150,000 to 160,000 clones, with roughly 90% observed a single time. The sample in question was blood, obtained from a patient whose treatment included radiotherapy and nephrectomy. The source of these receptors is a woman aged 50 to 60 with renal cell carcinoma.

The chain uses TRBV5-1 and TRBJ2-5, with 11 bases fitting TRBD1. Germline V lookup: CDR1 SGHRS, CDR2 YFSETQ. The CDR3 is 15 amino acids. The trim removed 7 bases at V and 2 bases at J, leaving 7 bases unmatched. CDR3 amino acids: CASASGTGGQETQYF. DNA for the CDR3: TGCGCCAGCGCGAGCGGGACAGGGGGTCAAGAGACCCAGTACTTC.

The V and J genes are TRBV6-6 and TRBJ1-5, with 8 bases fitting TRBD1. Germline CDR1 reads MNHNY; CDR2 reads SVGAGI (reference sequence). Losses at the gene ends were 4 bases for V and 5 bases for J; bases not matched to a gene: 7. The CDR3 contains 15 residues. The CDR3, as DNA: TGTGCCAGCAGTTCACAGGGGGGAGTTGATCAGCCCCAGCATTTT. Protein: CASSSQGGVDQPQHF.

The chain uses TRBV5-1 and TRBJ2-1; TRBD2 aligns across 8 bases. After removal of 2 bases from V and 3 bases from J, the junction contained 4 bases not matched to a gene. Germline CDR1 is SGHRS and CDR2 is YFSETQ. The CDR3 has 15 residues. CDR3 coding DNA: TGCGCCAGCAGCTTTAATAGCGGGGTCTACAATGAGCAGTTCTTC. Its translation is CASSFNSGVYNEQFF.

This sequence joins TRBV19 and TRBJ2-7; the match to TRBD1 covers 7 bases. Germline V gives CDR1 LNHDA, CDR2 SQIVND (reference sequence). Unmatched junction bases numbered 10, after V lost 1 base and J lost 10 bases. This CDR3 is 14 amino acids long. In nucleotides, the CDR3 is TGTGCCAGTAGTATAGGCAGGGGGAGCGCCGTTCAGTACTTC. Translation: CASSIGRGSAVQYF.

V usage is TRBV18 and J usage is TRBJ1-4; 7 bases agree with TRBD1. Trimming took 2 bases from V and 7 from J; bases not matched to a gene: 10. Germline V gene sequence: CDR1 KGHSH, CDR2 LQKENI. This CDR3 has 16 amino acids. CDR3 sequence: CASSPKTGVVSEKLFF. The CDR3, as DNA: TGTGCCAGCTCACCAAAAACAGGGGTAGTAAGTGAAAAACTGTTTTTT.

The rearrangement links TRBV6-1 to TRBJ1-5, with no clear D. V was shortened by 7 bases and J by 4 bases, with 17 bases between the two germline ends. The CDR3 has 15 residues. In germline, CDR1 is MNHNS, CDR2 SASEGT. In DNA, the CDR3 is TGTGCCAGCAACCCCCCTCCCCCCAATAATCAGCCCCAGCATTTT. Encoded protein: CASNPPPPNNQPQHF.

The chain couples TRBV2 to TRBJ2-6; 10 nucleotides match TRBD1. Looked up from germline, CDR1 is SNHLY and CDR2 is FYNNEI. The trim removed 8 bases at V and 4 bases at J, leaving 11 bases unmatched. This CDR3 has 17 amino acids. CDR3 DNA: TGTGCCAGCGGAGGACCGGGACAGGGGTTCGGGGCCAACGTCCTGACTTTC. Translating gives CASGGPGQGFGANVLTF.

The chain joins TRBV6-5 to TRBJ2-5; 7 bases match TRBD2. Germline V gene sequence: CDR1 MNHEY, CDR2 SVGAGI. The junction had 11 bases not matched to a gene; V was cut back by 9 bases and J by 4 bases. CDR3 size: 14 residues. The CDR3 protein is CARGRAAERETQYF. In DNA form, the CDR3 reads TGTGCCAGGGGGAGGGCAGCAGAGAGAGAGACCCAGTACTTC.

The J gene is TRBJ2-3, the V gene TRBV6-5, with D perhaps matching TRBD2 (6 bases). The CDR3 totals 14 residues. V was trimmed by 2 bases and J by 2 bases, leaving 8 bases between them. In germline, CDR1 is MNHEY, CDR2 SVGAGI. CDR3 sequence: CASSYRGNTDTQYF. The DNA for the CDR3 is TGTGCCAGCAGTTACCGGGGGAACACAGATACGCAGTATTTT.

The chain uses TRBV19 and TRBJ2-7, with 10 bases aligning to TRBD2. The J segment lost 4 bases and the V segment lost 2 bases, leaving 8 bases of the junction unmatched. The CDR3 length is 16 residues. CDR1 LNHDA and CDR2 SQIVND come from the germline V gene (reference sequence). CDR3 bases: TGTGCCAGTAGTATAAAAGTAGCGGGGGGACGGTACGAGCAGTACTTC. The encoded protein is CASSIKVAGGRYEQYF.

This clone was observed a single time. This chain connects TRBV2 to TRBJ2-5; D may be TRBD2 (6 bases). The germline V gene has CDR1 SNHLY and CDR2 FYNNEI. There are 12 residues in the CDR3. V was pared by 8 bases and J by 5 bases, with 12 bases between. The CDR3 is CASGGRGETQYF. In DNA, the CDR3 is TGTGCCAGCGGGGGGAGAGGGGAGACCCAGTACTTC.

This sequence joins TRBV2 and TRBJ2-5; TRBD2 agrees at 8 bases. CDR1 is SNHLY and CDR2 is FYNNEI in the germline V gene. CDR3 length: 13 amino acids. J gave up 4 bases and V 6 bases, and 4 bases lay outside the gene matches. DNA for the CDR3: TGTGCCAGCAGGCGCAGCGGGGGAGAGACCCAGTACTTC. As protein: CASRRSGGETQYF. Filled out from reference TRBV2 and TRBJ2-5, the complete variable domain reads EPEVTQTPSHQVTQMGQEVILRCVPISNHLYFYWYRQILGQKVEFLVSFYNNEISEKSEIFDDQFSVERPDGSNFTLKIRSTKLEDSAMYFCASRRSGGETQYFGPGTRLLVL.

This chain uses TRBV11-2 with TRBJ1-5, with D unclear. The CDR3 consists of 14 residues. The V gene lost 1 base and the J gene lost 5 bases, with 9 bases spanning the gap. Germline V gene lookup returns CDR1 SGHAT and CDR2 FQNNGV. The CDR3 nucleotides are TGTGCCAGCAGCTTAGGAAGCTACCATCAGCCCCAGCATTTT. Its translation: CASSLGSYHQPQHF.

This clone was observed a single time. The J gene is TRBJ1-2, the V gene TRBV9; 10 positions match TRBD1. The CDR3 extends over 17 amino acids. From germline, CDR1 is SGDLS and CDR2 YYNGEE. V trimming: 2 bases; J trimming: 0 bases; junction bases outside the gene matches: 7. CDR3 region: CASSVWDRGSANYGYTF. The CDR3 DNA follows: TGTGCCAGCAGCGTGTGGGACAGGGGAAGCGCTAACTATGGCTACACCTTC. The full variable domain, its missing parts supplied by reference TRBV9 and TRBJ1-2, is DSGVTQTPKHLITATGQRVTLRCSPRSGDLSVYWYQQSLDQGLQFLIQYYNGEERAKGNILERFSAQQFPDLHSELNLSSLELGDSALYFCASSVWDRGSANYGYTFGSGTRLTVV.

This clone was found once. The chain joins TRBV9 to TRBJ1-5; unclear D gene. CDR1 is SGDLS and CDR2 is YYNGEE in the germline V gene. Trimming cost V 0 bases and J 10 bases, with 14 bases left between them. The CDR3 is made up of 14 amino acids. CDR3 in amino acids: CASSVEDSEIPQHF. The CDR3 DNA reads as TGTGCCAGCAGCGTAGAAGACTCCGAAATTCCCCAGCATTTT.

This sequence joins TRBV20-1 and TRBJ2-5; D possibly corresponds to TRBD2 (5 bases). In germline, CDR1 is DFQATT, CDR2 SNEGSKA (reference sequence). Trimming pared 7 bases from V and 5 bases from J, leaving 11 bases between. The CDR3 runs to 11 residues. CDR3 coding DNA: TGCAGTGGGACTCTGGGGGAGACCCAGTACTTC. Protein sequence: CSGTLGETQYF.